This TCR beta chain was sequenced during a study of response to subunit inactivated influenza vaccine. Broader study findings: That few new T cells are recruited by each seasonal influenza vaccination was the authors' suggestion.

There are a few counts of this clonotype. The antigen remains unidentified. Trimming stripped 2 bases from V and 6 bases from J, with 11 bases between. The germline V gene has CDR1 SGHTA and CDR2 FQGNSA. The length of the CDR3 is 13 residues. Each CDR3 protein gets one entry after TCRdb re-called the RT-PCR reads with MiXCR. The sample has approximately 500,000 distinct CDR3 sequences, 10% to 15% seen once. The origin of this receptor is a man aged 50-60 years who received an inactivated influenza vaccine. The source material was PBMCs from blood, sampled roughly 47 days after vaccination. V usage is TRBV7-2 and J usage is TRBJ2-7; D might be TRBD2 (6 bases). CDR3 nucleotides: TGTGCCAGCAGCTTATACCCGGGAGTCGAGCAGTACTTC. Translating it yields CASSLYPGVEQYF.